What follows is one T cell receptor beta chain and its context. Antigen unknown. This sample stems from a study of cytotoxic CD8 clonotypes in ibrutinib-treated CLL. About the research overall: Overall, about 25 responses were partial and 2 complete; following median roughly 70 months, around 15 patients stayed remitted and some 12 progressed. The sample average was 255,043 productive templates and 94,082 productive rearrangements. Notes on the study in general: T-cell clonality at baseline went above that of age-matched healthy donors and rose and fell with circulating CD8+ T-cell counts.

Germline lookup yields CDR1 WSHSY and CDR2 SAAADI. V lost 6 bases and J lost 4, with 16 bases in between. The CDR3 length is 15 residues. Some clones are missing from TCRdb's copy, which holds only in-frame ones; the method was immunoSEQ multiplex PCR. The sample contains around 330,000 clones, about 61% of which appear only once. This sample comprised PBMCs, obtained after 36 months of ibrutinib treatment. The chain employs TRBV10-2 and TRBJ1-5; TRBD1 is a possible D gene (6 bases). The receptor was derived from a human donor with chronic lymphocytic leukemia. CDR3 amino acids: CASRAPGHRNQPQHF. The CDR3 DNA reads as TGCGCCAGCAGGGCACCGGGACATCGGAATCAGCCCCAGCATTTT.